The next 3 T cell receptor beta chains were all read from a single sample in a study of T cells after yellow fever vaccination (dated by TCRdb to 2018 to 2020). The meaning of the sample's treatment or condition label: live attenuated yellow fever vaccine strain. Libraries came from 5' RACE. For sequencing, an Illumina HiSeq 2500 was employed. Starting from the raw public reads, TCRdb applied fastp trimming at Q25, assembled clones with MiXCR and retained in-frame beta chains. CDR3 protein duplicates are merged, each entry listing the most common genes and DNA. The sample table contains about 580,000 distinct CDR3 sequences; only one count was recorded for about a sixth of them. Clones ranked in the top ten supply around 16% of the sample. The sequenced sample was PBMCs, obtained 5 to 6 days after the first yellow fever vaccination. The receptor source for this set is a young man who received the YFV17D yellow fever vaccine.

This clonotype was picked up many times. V and J are TRBV7-3 and TRBJ2-3; TRBD1 is a possible D gene (6 bases). Germline CDR1 reads SGHTA; CDR2 reads FQGTGA. There are 14 residues in the CDR3. V was pared by 5 bases and J by 2 bases, with 11 bases between. The CDR3 coding sequence is TGTGCCAGCAGCCCTTCAGGGGCCACAGATACGCAGTATTTT. This sequence encodes CASSPSGATDTQYF.

In the case of this clonotype: One end of the junction fails to match germline, which may point to a read error. The chain employs TRBV20-1 and TRBJ1-5, with 8 bases matching TRBD1. The CDR3 sequence is 16 residues long. CDR1 is DFQATT, CDR2 SNEGSKA, per germline (reference sequence). The CDR3 DNA is TGCTGTGCTACCGGACAGGGAATCCTCCGTGGTCAGCCCCAGCATTTT. This sequence encodes CCATGQGILRGQPQHF.

The chain couples TRBV15 to TRBJ2-7; tentatively, D is TRBD1 or TRBD2 (5 bases each). Germline loops: CDR1 LNHNV, CDR2 YYDKDF (reference sequence). The CDR3 loop spans 14 amino acids. V was shortened by 0 bases and J by 4 bases, with 10 bases between the two germline ends. The CDR3 region has the DNA TGTGCCACCAGCAGAGAAGGGACGATTTACGAGCAGTACTTC. Translated, it gives CATSREGTIYEQYF.